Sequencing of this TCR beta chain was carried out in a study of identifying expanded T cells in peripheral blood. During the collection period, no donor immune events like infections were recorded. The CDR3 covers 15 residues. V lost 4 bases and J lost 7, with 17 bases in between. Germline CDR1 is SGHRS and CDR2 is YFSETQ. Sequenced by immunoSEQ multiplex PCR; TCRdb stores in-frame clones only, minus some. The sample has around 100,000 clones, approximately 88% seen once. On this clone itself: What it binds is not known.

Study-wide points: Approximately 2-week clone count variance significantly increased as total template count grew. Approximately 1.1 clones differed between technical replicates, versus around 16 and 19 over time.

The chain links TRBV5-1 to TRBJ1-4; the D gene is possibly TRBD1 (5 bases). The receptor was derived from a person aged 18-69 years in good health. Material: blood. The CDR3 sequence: CASSPGTIRSEKLFF. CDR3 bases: TGCGCCAGCAGCCCAGGGACCATTCGGAGTGAAAAACTGTTTTTT. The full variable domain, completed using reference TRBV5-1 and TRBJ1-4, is KAGVTQTPRYLIKTRGQQVTLSCSPISGHRSVSWYQQTPGQGLQFLFEYFSETQRNKGNFPGRFSGRQFSNSRSEMNVSTLELGDSALYLCASSPGTIRSEKLFFGSGTQLSVL.